One and the same sample provided the 4 T cell receptor beta chains below, sequenced in a study of T cell responses to AZD1222 COVID-19 vaccine. The protocol was immunoSEQ multiplex PCR, while the TCRdb copy is restricted to in-frame clones and leaves out a portion. The sample carries 100,000 to 150,000 clones, nearly 95% recorded once. Specimen: peripheral blood, collected on day 0 of AZD1222 vaccination. These receptors originate from an adult in good health.

V is TRBV6-6 and J is TRBJ1-4, with 9 bases lining up with TRBD1. The CDR3 runs to 14 residues. Germline values: CDR1 MNHNY, CDR2 SVGAGI (reference sequence). V lost 6 bases, J lost 10 bases, and 9 bases stayed unmatched. The CDR3 sequence is CASSQGQGEVKLFF. As DNA, the CDR3 is TGTGCCAGCAGCCAGGGACAGGGCGAGGTAAAACTGTTTTTT.

The V call is TRBV9, the J call TRBJ2-7; 13 nucleotides line up with TRBD2. V lost 3 bases to trimming and J lost 3 bases; unmatched junction nucleotides: 3. Germline CDR1 and CDR2: SGDLS and YYNGEE. This CDR3 has 15 amino acids. The CDR3 DNA is TGTGCCAGCAGCGAGGGACTAGCGGGGATCTACGAGCAGTACTTC. The encoded protein is CASSEGLAGIYEQYF.

The rearrangement links TRBV7-8 to TRBJ2-3, with D possibly being TRBD2 (6 bases). The CDR3 spans 15 residues. V was pared by 6 bases and J by 5 bases, with 18 bases between. Germline values: CDR1 SGHVS, CDR2 FQNEAQ. The CDR3 region is CASSPTGTAGDTQYF. Written as DNA, the CDR3 is TGTGCCAGCAGTCCAACCGGGACTGCGGGAGATACGCAGTATTTT.

This sequence joins TRBV6-5 and TRBJ2-2; no firm D call. Germline V gives CDR1 MNHEY, CDR2 SVGAGI. V gave up 5 bases and J gave up 7 bases, with 8 bases separating them. This CDR3 contains 12 residues. The DNA of the CDR3 is TGTGCCAGCAGTCGGTGGGGCGGGGAGCTGTTTTTT. It encodes CASSRWGGELFF.